A single sample gave rise to the 20 T cell receptor beta chains below, sequenced in a study of cytomegalovirus exposure and HLA in healthy donors. Primers for the PCR totalled 60 Vbeta and 13 Jbeta. TCRdb keeps only in-frame clones here, not all; method: immunoSEQ multiplex PCR. Altogether about 160,000 clones are present, roughly four fifths being singletons, with the ten largest covering 7% to 9.5%. The specimen was PBMCs. These TCRs come from a male donor in good health and CMV-seropositive.

V and J are TRBV19 and TRBJ1-2, with D tentatively TRBD1 (6 bases). Trimming removed 6 bases at V and 3 bases at J, with 23 bases between. In germline, CDR1 is LNHDA, CDR2 SQIVND (reference sequence). This CDR3 has 17 residues. The CDR3 is CASSYGFGSYRDYGYTF. As DNA, the CDR3 is TGTGCCAGTAGCTACGGTTTCGGGTCGTACAGGGACTATGGCTACACCTTC.

The rearrangement uses TRBV4-1 and TRBJ1-6, with D perhaps matching TRBD1 (5 bases). Germline CDR1 reads MGHRA; CDR2 reads YSYEKL. The V and J ends lost 4 bases and 5 bases respectively, with 12 bases between them. The CDR3 sequence is 15 residues long. The CDR3, as DNA: TGCGCCAGCAGCCCCAGCGACAGTCATAATTCACCCCTCCACTTT. This translates into CASSPSDSHNSPLHF.

The chain recombines TRBV11-2 with TRBJ1-1; no reliable D call. This CDR3 has 13 amino acids. Trimming left V 4 bases short and J 10 bases short, with 16 bases between. Germline assignment: CDR1 SGHAT and CDR2 FQNNGV. CDR3 bases: TGTGCCAGCAGCTCCCCCTCGGCGGGCACAGCTTTCTTT. It yields the protein CASSSPSAGTAFF.

This clone showed up just once. The chain is built from TRBV28 and TRBJ2-1; 10 positions agree with TRBD1. Per the germline V gene, CDR1 is MDHEN and CDR2 is SYDVKM. The junction had 8 bases not matched to a gene; V was cut back by 3 bases and J by 6 bases. The CDR3 is made up of 16 amino acids. This CDR3 reads CASSLPGTGVVNEQFF. The CDR3 region has the DNA TGTGCCAGCAGTTTGCCCGGGACAGGGGTCGTCAATGAGCAGTTCTTC.

This rearrangement joins TRBV6-5 to TRBJ2-1; no clear D. Per the germline V gene, CDR1 is MNHEY and CDR2 is SVGAGI. The CDR3 is 14 amino acids. V lost 2 bases and J 4 bases, leaving 9 bases between the germline ends. DNA for the CDR3: TGTGCCAGCAGTTACGGGCTTTCGTACAATGAGCAGTTCTTC. Amino acid sequence: CASSYGLSYNEQFF.

This clone was seen more than once but under ten times. The genes are TRBV5-4 and TRBJ1-1; no firm D call. Trimming left V 4 bases short and J 8 bases short, with 9 bases between. CDR1 is SGHNT and CDR2 is YYREEE in the germline V gene (reference sequence). The CDR3 covers 11 residues. As DNA, the CDR3 is TGTGCCAGCAGCCAGAATCGCGAAGCTTTCTTT. Amino acids: CASSQNREAFF. Combining the CDR3 with reference TRBV5-4 and TRBJ1-1 gives the whole variable domain ETGVTQSPTHLIKTRGQQVTLRCSSQSGHNTVSWYQQALGQGPQFIFQYYREEENGRGNFPPRFSGLQFPNYSSELNVNALELDDSALYLCASSQNREAFFGQGTRLTVV.

This chain connects TRBV9 to TRBJ1-2; TRBD1 might be the D (5 bases). The CDR3 totals 13 residues. Trimming left V 4 bases short and J 4 bases short, with 11 bases between. The germline V gene has CDR1 SGDLS and CDR2 YYNGEE. CDR3 protein: CASSYDGGYGYTF. CDR3 DNA: TGTGCCAGCAGCTACGACGGGGGCTATGGCTACACCTTC. The variable domain in full, with the rest retrieved from reference TRBV9 and TRBJ1-2, is DSGVTQTPKHLITATGQRVTLRCSPRSGDLSVYWYQQSLDQGLQFLIQYYNGEERAKGNILERFSAQQFPDLHSELNLSSLELGDSALYFCASSYDGGYGYTFGSGTRLTVV.

In DNA form, the CDR3 reads TGTGCCTGGGAACAGGGGGCGCGCGGTCAGCCCCAGCATTTT. Its translation is CAWEQGARGQPQHF. The rearrangement joins TRBV30 to TRBJ1-5; 9 bases match TRBD1. Germline V lookup: CDR1 GTSNPN, CDR2 SVGIG (reference sequence). V shed 5 bases, J shed 6 bases, and the junction held 8 bases outside the gene matches. The length of the CDR3 is 14 residues. The whole variable domain, remainder taken from reference TRBV30 and TRBJ1-5, is SQTIHQWPATLVQPVGSPLSLECTVEGTSNPNLYWYRQAAGRGLQLLFYSVGIGQISSEVPQNLSASRPQDRQFILSSKKLLLSDSGFYLCAWEQGARGQPQHFGDGTRLSIL.

This chain joins TRBV27 and TRBJ2-3, with a tentative D call TRBD2 (5 bases). The CDR3 has 16 residues. V was pared by 2 bases and J by 2 bases, with 14 bases between. Germline V gene data show CDR1 as MNHEY and CDR2 as SMNVEV (reference sequence). The CDR3, as DNA: TGTGCCAGCAGTTTACCGCCGGGATCAACCACAGATACGCAGTATTTT. Translation: CASSLPPGSTTDTQYF.

The chain has TRBV5-4 and TRBJ2-7, with 9 bases fitting TRBD2. V lost 5 bases to trimming and J lost 2 bases; unmatched junction nucleotides: 14. There are 17 residues in the CDR3. CDR1 is SGHNT and CDR2 is YYREEE in the germline V gene (reference sequence). The CDR3 reads CASRIGPAGGRPYEQYF. The CDR3 nucleotides are TGTGCCAGCAGGATAGGCCCCGCGGGAGGGAGGCCCTACGAGCAGTACTTC.

The rearrangement joins TRBV5-1 to TRBJ1-1, with D unclear. V lost 0 bases and J lost 8, with 11 bases in between. The CDR3 extends over 13 amino acids. The germline gives CDR1 SGHRS, CDR2 YFSETQ. CDR3 loop: CASSLEMGREAFF. DNA of the CDR3: TGCGCCAGCAGCTTGGAAATGGGGAGGGAAGCTTTCTTT.

The rearrangement links TRBV4-3 to TRBJ2-7; 10 bases map to TRBD2. The germline gives CDR1 LGHNA, CDR2 YSLEER. This CDR3 has 15 amino acids. The junction had 4 bases not matched to a gene; V was cut back by 1 base and J by 4 bases. The CDR3 here is CASSQGLAGEYEQYF. CDR3 sequence (DNA): TGCGCCAGCAGCCAAGGGCTAGCGGGAGAGTACGAGCAGTACTTC.

The chain is built from TRBV7-2 and TRBJ1-5; the D gene is possibly TRBD1 (5 bases). The length of the CDR3 is 12 residues. Deletions cut 3 bases from V and 10 bases from J, with 10 bases between. Germline loops: CDR1 SGHTA, CDR2 FQGNSA. CDR3 amino acids: CASSFGTLPQHF. The DNA for the CDR3 is TGTGCCAGCAGCTTCGGGACTCTTCCCCAGCATTTT.

This chain connects TRBV28 to TRBJ2-3; 14 bases fit TRBD2. Germline V gene lookup returns CDR1 MDHEN and CDR2 SYDVKM. The CDR3 runs 17 residues. The J segment lost 5 bases and the V segment lost 3 bases, leaving 7 bases of the junction unmatched. CDR3 in amino acids: CASSFIGTSGRRDTQYF. The CDR3 DNA reads TGTGCCAGCAGTTTCATAGGGACTAGCGGGAGAAGAGATACGCAGTATTTT. Supplemented by reference TRBV28 and TRBJ2-3, the full variable domain reads DVKVTQSSRYLVKRTGEKVFLECVQDMDHENMFWYRQDPGLGLRLIYFSYDVKMKEKGDIPEGYSVSREKKERFSLILESASTNQTSMYLCASSFIGTSGRRDTQYFGPGTRLTVL.

CDR3 region: CASSQELRGASYNEQFF. The CDR3 DNA is TGCGCCAGCAGCCAAGAGTTGCGGGGGGCATCCTACAATGAGCAGTTCTTC. The V and J genes are TRBV4-3 and TRBJ2-1, with 8 bases aligning to TRBD2. Germline trimming cut 0 bases from V and 1 base from J; bases unmatched to any gene: 5. Germline assignment: CDR1 LGHNA and CDR2 YSLEER. The CDR3 loop spans 17 amino acids.

The chain uses TRBV6-4 and TRBJ2-3; 8 bases are shared with TRBD2. The CDR3 runs 15 residues. Germline V CDR1 and CDR2: MRHNA, SNTAGT. The trim removed 0 bases at V and 6 bases at J, leaving 5 bases unmatched. The CDR3 sequence: CASSDSAGGGDTQYF. In nucleotides, the CDR3 is TGTGCCAGCAGTGACTCCGCGGGAGGAGGGGATACGCAGTATTTT.

Concerning this clone: A junction boundary mismatches the germline segment, possibly from a read error. J is TRBJ2-6 and V is TRBV23-1; 7 bases line up with TRBD2. TRBV23-1 falls under the ORF class, with uncertain function. The CDR3 spans 18 residues. This CDR3 is CASSQSGGVSSGANGLTF. CDR3 in DNA: TGCGCCAGCAGTCAATCGGGGGGGGTTAGCTCTGGGGCCAACGGCCTGACTTTC.

This sequence joins TRBV7-2 and TRBJ1-2, with 8 bases lining up with TRBD1. The V and J ends lost 1 base and 1 base, in that order; junction bases with no gene match: 8. The CDR3 is 17 residues long. CDR1 is SGHTA and CDR2 is FQGNSA in the germline V gene. The CDR3 DNA sequence: TGTGCCAGCAGCTTAGGGGTCAGGGGGCGGATTAACTATGGCTACACCTTC. Translation gives CASSLGVRGRINYGYTF.

The V and J genes are TRBV11-2 and TRBJ2-7; 8 bases are a match to TRBD2. CDR1 SGHAT and CDR2 FQNNGV come from the germline V gene. The CDR3 sequence is 14 residues long. J was trimmed by 5 bases and V by 1 base; bases with no gene match: 4. DNA of the CDR3: TGTGCCAGCAGCTTAGCGGGAGGGGTCGACGAGCAGTACTTC. It translates to CASSLAGGVDEQYF.

In this sample, this clone turned up once. The chain couples TRBV28 to TRBJ1-2, with TRBD1 matching 12 bases. The V gene end was trimmed by 10 bases and the J gene end by 8 bases; junction bases not matched to a gene: 8. This CDR3 region has 13 residues. The germline V gene encodes CDR1 MDHEN and CDR2 SYDVKM. In nucleotides, the CDR3 is TGTGCCATCCGGAGGGGACAGGGGGCGGGCTACACCTTC. Translation: CAIRRGQGAGYTF.